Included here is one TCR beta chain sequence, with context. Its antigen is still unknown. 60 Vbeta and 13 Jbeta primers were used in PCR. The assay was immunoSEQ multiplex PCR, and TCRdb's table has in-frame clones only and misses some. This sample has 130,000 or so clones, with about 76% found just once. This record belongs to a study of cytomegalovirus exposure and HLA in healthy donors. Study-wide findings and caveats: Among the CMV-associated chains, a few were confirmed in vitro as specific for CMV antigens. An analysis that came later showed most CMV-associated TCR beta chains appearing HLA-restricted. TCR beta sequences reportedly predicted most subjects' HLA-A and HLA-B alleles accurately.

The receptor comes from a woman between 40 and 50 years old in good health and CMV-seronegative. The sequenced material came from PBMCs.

DNA of the CDR3: TGTGCCAGCAGCTACGGCCTGAGGGTTGAGGTCGGCTACACCTTC. This encodes CASSYGLRVEVGYTF. The V and J genes are TRBV6-1 and TRBJ1-2, with unresolved D. There are 15 residues in the CDR3. CDR1 is MNHNS and CDR2 is SASEGT in the germline V gene. Trimming removed 6 bases at V and 8 bases at J, with 22 bases between.